This T cell receptor (beta chain) is drawn from a study of human T cells and chemical hapten exposure. In the study overall: Small volume differences among pooled libraries mainly caused per-sample TCR yield variation.

Attachment of unique molecular identifiers to individual cDNA molecules was performed in the library. MiXCR was run by TCRdb on the 5' RACE reads, yielding one entry per CDR3 protein. The sample shows 65,000 to 90,000 distinct CDR3 sequences, roughly 15% of them seen only once. Someone pulled total RNA out of unfractionated whole blood. J lost 5 bases, V lost 1 base, and 8 bases had no gene match. CDR3 size: 16 residues. From germline, CDR1 is SGHTS and CDR2 YDEGEE. The rearrangement uses TRBV5-8 and TRBJ1-5; TRBD1 agrees at 8 bases. The clonotype originates from a female donor in good health. The CDR3 DNA follows: TGTGCCAGCAGCTTGAGTGGGACAGGTAACGATCAGCCCCAGCATTTT. This codes for CASSLSGTGNDQPQHF.